Each of the 27 T cell receptor beta chains below was sequenced from the same sample in a study of beta chain features in type 1 diabetes. General study points: Shortening of TCRB CDR3s, moderate but significant, appeared in all four CD4+ subsets of Type 1 diabetes patients.

The sequenced template was cDNA made from the entire isolated RNA. Sequencing used immunoSEQ multiplex PCR; TCRdb keeps in-frame clones, though not all of them. The sample yields a few hundred thousand clones, around 9.9% seen once. These receptors' antigens are unknown. Sequencing input: naive CD4+ T cells from blood. The receptors shown here come from a man in his thirties or forties with type 1 diabetes.

This clone was seen a handful of times. The rearrangement joins TRBV29-1 to TRBJ1-2; TRBD1 is a possible D gene (6 bases). V was shortened by 8 bases and J by 4 bases, with 14 bases between the two germline ends. Per the germline V gene, CDR1 is SQVTM and CDR2 is ANQGSEA. The CDR3 sequence is 12 residues long. The CDR3 DNA reads TGCAGCACCCGGGAGGGGGGCTATGGCTACACCTTC. It translates to CSTREGGYGYTF.

This clone was found a few times. This chain connects TRBV29-1 to TRBJ2-2; D unresolved. V was shortened by 5 bases and J by 5 bases, with 6 bases between the two germline ends. Germline CDR1 reads SQVTM; CDR2 reads ANQGSEA. This CDR3 spans 11 amino acids. The CDR3 DNA reads as TGCAGCGTTTCTGTGACCGGGGAGCTGTTTTTT. Protein: CSVSVTGELFF.

This clone came up a few times. The V call is TRBV2, the J call TRBJ2-3; D is possibly TRBD2 (6 bases). The V end lost 6 bases, the J end lost 0 bases, and 13 bases lay between the germline ends. The CDR3 consists of 15 residues. Germline values: CDR1 SNHLY, CDR2 FYNNEI. CDR3 region: CASRGGGPSTDTQYF. CDR3 coding DNA: TGTGCCAGCAGGGGGGGAGGCCCCAGCACAGATACGCAGTATTTT. Together with reference TRBV2 and TRBJ2-3, the CDR3 gives the full variable domain: EPEVTQTPSHQVTQMGQEVILRCVPISNHLYFYWYRQILGQKVEFLVSFYNNEISEKSEIFDDQFSVERPDGSNFTLKIRSTKLEDSAMYFCASRGGGPSTDTQYFGPGTRLTVL.

A few counts support this clone. V and J are TRBV18 and TRBJ1-5; D is unclear. From germline, CDR1 is KGHSH and CDR2 LQKENI. The V and J ends lost 3 bases and 0 bases respectively, with 6 bases between them. The CDR3 sequence is 14 residues long. This CDR3 is CASSPEYSNQPQHF. CDR3 sequence (DNA): TGTGCCAGCTCACCCGAGTATAGCAATCAGCCCCAGCATTTT.

The chain uses TRBV2 and TRBJ2-1; 13 nucleotides align to TRBD2. The CDR3 consists of 15 residues. CDR1 is SNHLY and CDR2 is FYNNEI in the germline V gene. The junction had 8 bases not matched to a gene; V was cut back by 7 bases and J by 8 bases. DNA for the CDR3: TGTGCCAGCACTATACTAGCGGGGGGGCTCTATGAGCAGTTCTTC. Protein sequence: CASTILAGGLYEQFF.

This clone was seen only a few times. The V gene is TRBV4-2, the J gene TRBJ1-4; D remains ambiguous. The V gene lost 1 base and the J gene lost 0 bases, with 9 bases spanning the gap. Germline V gene data show CDR1 as LGHNA and CDR2 as YNFKEQ. This CDR3 contains 16 residues. CDR3 nucleotide sequence: TGTGCCAGCAGCCAAGTTTCCGGGACAACTAATGAAAAACTGTTTTTT. This gives the protein CASSQVSGTTNEKLFF.

This clone was counted at least ten times. The chain employs TRBV29-1 and TRBJ2-7; weak D call: TRBD2 (5 bases). Per the germline V gene, CDR1 is SQVTM and CDR2 is ANQGSEA. This CDR3 has 13 residues. V shed 6 bases and J shed 6 bases, with 18 bases lying between them. CDR3 region: CSVDPGLEGEQYF. The CDR3 coding sequence is TGCAGCGTAGATCCCGGACTCGAGGGCGAGCAGTACTTC.

This rearrangement joins TRBV9 to TRBJ2-2, with D possibly TRBD2 on 6 matching bases. V was pared by 3 bases and J by 5 bases, with 23 bases between. The germline V gene has CDR1 SGDLS and CDR2 YYNGEE. This CDR3 region has 18 residues. DNA for the CDR3: TGTGCCAGCAGCGAGCCCTCCGGGAGCCCCAAGGGAACCGGGGAGCTGTTTTTT. As protein: CASSEPSGSPKGTGELFF.

The chain joins TRBV11-1 to TRBJ2-3; TRBD2 agrees at 7 bases. This CDR3 spans 14 amino acids. With 5 bases clipped from V and 3 bases from J, the junction kept 5 bases outside the gene matches. CDR1 and CDR2 from the germline V gene are SGHAT and FQDESV (reference sequence). The chain's CDR3 is CASSPPSGTDTQYF. The CDR3 bases are TGTGCCAGCAGCCCACCTAGCGGAACAGATACGCAGTATTTT.

This clone was detected only a few times. The V gene is TRBV9, the J gene TRBJ2-6; TRBD1 might be the D (6 bases). The CDR3 contains 16 residues. From germline, CDR1 is SGDLS and CDR2 YYNGEE. Between the trimmed V and J ends, which lost 0 bases and 4 bases, there was a span of 11 bases. The CDR3 loop reads CASSVGRGSGANVLTF. In nucleotides, the CDR3 is TGTGCCAGCAGCGTAGGAAGGGGGTCGGGGGCCAACGTCCTGACTTTC. Full variable domain (remainder filled in from reference TRBV9 and TRBJ2-6): DSGVTQTPKHLITATGQRVTLRCSPRSGDLSVYWYQQSLDQGLQFLIQYYNGEERAKGNILERFSAQQFPDLHSELNLSSLELGDSALYFCASSVGRGSGANVLTFGAGSRLTVL.

As to this clone: This sample includes further DNA sequences coding for the same CDR3. V and J are TRBV7-2 and TRBJ2-5, with TRBD1 identical over 10 bases. Germline CDR1 reads SGHTA; CDR2 reads FQGNSA. With 4 bases clipped from V and 5 bases from J, the junction kept 4 bases outside the gene matches. The CDR3 loop spans 14 amino acids. The DNA of the CDR3 is TGTGCCAGCAGCTCCTGGACAGGGGGGGAGACCCAGTACTTC. Its protein product is CASSSWTGGETQYF.

The rearrangement uses TRBV19 and TRBJ2-3; D unclear. Germline lookup yields CDR1 LNHDA and CDR2 SQIVND (reference sequence). V was shortened by 3 bases and J by 4 bases, with 8 bases between the two germline ends. CDR3 length: 13 residues. This CDR3 is CASSISRSDTQYF. The CDR3 DNA is TGTGCCAGTAGTATTAGCAGATCAGATACGCAGTATTTT. Together with reference TRBV19 and TRBJ2-3, the CDR3 gives the full variable domain: DGGITQSPKYLFRKEGQNVTLSCEQNLNHDAMYWYRQDPGQGLRLIYYSQIVNDFQKGDIAEGYSVSREKKESFPLTVTSAQKNPTAFYLCASSISRSDTQYFGPGTRLTVL.

The rearrangement uses TRBV15 and TRBJ2-3; D possibly corresponds to TRBD2 (6 bases). V was pared by 4 bases and J by 4 bases, with 9 bases between. Germline lookup yields CDR1 LNHNV and CDR2 YYDKDF (reference sequence). The CDR3 extends over 13 amino acids. DNA of the CDR3: TGTGCCACCAGCAAGGGGAGGCCAGATACGCAGTATTTT. Its protein is CATSKGRPDTQYF.

CDR3 bases: TGTGCCAGCACCCCGGGGGGGTACAATGAGCAGTTCTTC. Amino acid sequence: CASTPGGYNEQFF. This chain joins TRBV28 and TRBJ2-1; 8 positions match TRBD2. V trimming: 7 bases; J trimming: 4 bases; junction bases outside the gene matches: 3. This CDR3 is 13 amino acids long. Germline V gene sequence: CDR1 MDHEN, CDR2 SYDVKM.

This clone has only a few counts. The gene calls are TRBV7-6 and TRBJ2-5; TRBD2 agrees at 8 bases. The CDR3 extends over 16 amino acids. V was clipped by 5 bases and J by 5 bases; unmatched bases: 13. Germline CDR1 and CDR2: SGHVS and FNYEAQ. This CDR3 reads CASSPRRAGARETQYF. In DNA, the CDR3 is TGTGCCAGCAGCCCCCGGAGAGCGGGGGCTAGGGAGACCCAGTACTTC.

This clone came up a few times. The genes are TRBV5-1 and TRBJ1-5; D gene unclear. CDR1 and CDR2 from the germline V gene are SGHRS and YFSETQ. The ends were cut back, 4 bases at V and 3 bases at J, with 11 bases in the middle. This CDR3 has 14 amino acids. Written as DNA, the CDR3 is TGCGCCAGCAGCGAGGTCGGTTTCAATCAGCCCCAGCATTTT. This gives the protein CASSEVGFNQPQHF.

The gene calls are TRBV11-2 and TRBJ2-3; D ambiguous. Trimming took off 1 base at V and 1 base at J, with 9 bases between the two ends. This CDR3 is built from 15 residues. Germline V gives CDR1 SGHAT, CDR2 FQNNGV. The CDR3 nucleotides read TGTGCCAGCAGCTTAGGTAGCTGGGGCACAGATACGCAGTATTTT. Translation: CASSLGSWGTDTQYF. The entire variable domain, with the rest obtained from reference TRBV11-2 and TRBJ2-3, is as follows: EAGVAQSPRYKIIEKRQSVAFWCNPISGHATLYWYQQILGQGPKLLIQFQNNGVVDDSQLPKDRFSAERLKGVDSTLKIQPAKLEDSAVYLCASSLGSWGTDTQYFGPGTRLTVL.

V is TRBV7-8 and J is TRBJ2-5, with D possibly being TRBD2 (6 bases). Germline V gene lookup returns CDR1 SGHVS and CDR2 FQNEAQ. The CDR3 is 17 residues long. V lost 1 base, J lost 2 bases, and 17 bases lay in between. The CDR3 is CASSLVRTSRGQETQYF. CDR3 DNA sequence: TGTGCCAGCAGCTTAGTCAGAACTAGCCGGGGGCAAGAGACCCAGTACTTC.

The V and J genes are TRBV7-2 and TRBJ2-7; 9 bases align to TRBD2. CDR1 and CDR2 (germline): SGHTA, FQGNSA. The CDR3 extends over 15 amino acids. The J segment lost 7 bases and the V segment lost 5 bases, leaving 12 bases of the junction unmatched. This CDR3 reads CASSAGGGGAREQYF. The CDR3 DNA sequence: TGTGCCAGCAGCGCGGGAGGCGGGGGGGCCCGGGAGCAGTACTTC.

The chain is built from TRBV30 and TRBJ1-3, with TRBD1 matching 7 bases. The trim removed 5 bases at V and 4 bases at J, leaving 5 bases unmatched. Looked up from germline, CDR1 is GTSNPN and CDR2 is SVGIG (reference sequence). CDR3 length equals 13 residues. CDR3 amino acids: CAWARTGGNTIYF. The CDR3 DNA reads TGTGCCTGGGCCCGGACAGGAGGAAACACCATATATTTT.

This clone was counted a few times. The chain employs TRBV20-1 and TRBJ1-1, with no clear D. V lost 3 bases to trimming and J lost 7 bases, with 6 bases between them. Germline CDR1 reads DFQATT; CDR2 reads SNEGSKA (reference sequence). The CDR3 covers 10 residues. CDR3 bases: TGCAGTGCTAGCCGGAGTGAAGCTTTCTTT. Amino acids: CSASRSEAFF.

This clone came up a few times. This chain uses TRBV4-3 with TRBJ2-3; 10 bases map to TRBD2. The germline V gene encodes CDR1 LGHNA and CDR2 YSLEER. Trimming took 0 bases from V and 5 from J; bases not matched to a gene: 8. This CDR3 is 17 amino acids long. The CDR3 here is CASSQERAGGPGDTQYF. The CDR3 DNA reads TGCGCCAGCAGCCAAGAGAGAGCGGGGGGGCCGGGAGATACGCAGTATTTT.

The V gene is TRBV19, the J gene TRBJ1-6; 7 nucleotides align to TRBD1. The CDR3 sequence is 15 residues long. With V trimmed by 4 bases and J by 9 bases, 9 bases remained unmatched. Per the germline V gene, CDR1 is LNHDA and CDR2 is SQIVND (reference sequence). CDR3 sequence (DNA): TGTGCCAGTAGTACTCAAGACAGGGAACGTTCACCCCTCCACTTT. It translates to CASSTQDRERSPLHF.

The chain is built from TRBV28 and TRBJ1-4; D is perhaps TRBD1 (5 bases). Germline CDR1 reads MDHEN; CDR2 reads SYDVKM. This CDR3 comprises 13 residues. V was clipped by 7 bases and J by 6 bases, with 12 bases between them. The CDR3 loop is CASKGGVDEKLFF. The CDR3 bases are TGTGCCAGCAAGGGAGGGGTTGATGAAAAACTGTTTTTT.

This clone was recorded a few times. This chain uses TRBV27 with TRBJ1-2, with D tentatively TRBD1 (5 bases). Trimming shortened V by 2 bases and J by 2 bases, and 9 bases separated the two germline ends. Germline values: CDR1 MNHEY, CDR2 SMNVEV (reference sequence). The CDR3 loop spans 14 amino acids. The CDR3 DNA is TGTGCCAGCAGTTTAACGGCAGGGAACTATGGCTACACCTTC. It specifies CASSLTAGNYGYTF.

The table lists this clone with a few counts. This sequence joins TRBV29-1 and TRBJ2-5, with 7 bases matching TRBD2. The DNA end favors TRBJ2-7, so the J call may be wrong. CDR1 SQVTM and CDR2 ANQGSEA come from the germline V gene. The CDR3 contains 13 residues. The CDR3 nucleotides read TGCAGCGCCCTAGCGGAGAGCTCCTACGAGCAGTACTTC. The encoded protein is CSALAESSYEQYF.

The gene calls are TRBV11-3 and TRBJ2-5; the D gene is possibly TRBD2 (5 bases). V was shortened by 1 base and J by 1 base, with 10 bases between the two germline ends. The CDR3 is 15 amino acids. Germline V gene lookup returns CDR1 SGHNT and CDR2 YENEEA. CDR3 in amino acids: CASSLGLASQETQYF. In DNA, the CDR3 is TGTGCCAGCAGCTTAGGGCTAGCCAGCCAAGAGACCCAGTACTTC.